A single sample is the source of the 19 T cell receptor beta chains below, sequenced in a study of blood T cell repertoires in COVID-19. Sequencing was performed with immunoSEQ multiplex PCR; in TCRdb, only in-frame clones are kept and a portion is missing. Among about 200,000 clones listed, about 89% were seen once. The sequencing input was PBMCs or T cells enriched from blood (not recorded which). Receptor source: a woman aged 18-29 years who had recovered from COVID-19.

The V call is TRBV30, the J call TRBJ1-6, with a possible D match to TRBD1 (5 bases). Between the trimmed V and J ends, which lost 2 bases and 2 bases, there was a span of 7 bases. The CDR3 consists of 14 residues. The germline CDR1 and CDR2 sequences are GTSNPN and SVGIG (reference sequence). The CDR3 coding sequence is TGTGCCTGGAGTCGACAGCCCTATAATTCACCCCTCCACTTT. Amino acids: CAWSRQPYNSPLHF.

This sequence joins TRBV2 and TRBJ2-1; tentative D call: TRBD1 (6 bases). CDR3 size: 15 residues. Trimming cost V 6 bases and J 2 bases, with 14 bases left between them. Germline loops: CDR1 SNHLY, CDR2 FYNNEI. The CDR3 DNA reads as TGTGCCAGCAGAGCCGGGACAAATACCTACAATGAGCAGTTCTTC. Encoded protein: CASRAGTNTYNEQFF.

The CDR3 loop reads CASSLDPEDYGYTF. The CDR3 bases are TGCGCCAGCAGCTTGGATCCAGAGGATTATGGCTACACCTTC. This chain uses TRBV5-1 with TRBJ1-2; D is ambiguous. The V gene's germline CDR1 is SGHRS and CDR2 YFSETQ. The CDR3 length is 14 residues. Trimming pared 0 bases from V and 5 bases from J, leaving 11 bases between.

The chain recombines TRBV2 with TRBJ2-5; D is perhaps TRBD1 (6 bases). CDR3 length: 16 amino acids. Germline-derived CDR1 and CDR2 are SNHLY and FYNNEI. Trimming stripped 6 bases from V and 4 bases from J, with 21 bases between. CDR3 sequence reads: CASSQSRTALGETQYF. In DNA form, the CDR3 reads TGTGCCAGCAGCCAATCCAGGACAGCCCTTGGAGAGACCCAGTACTTC.

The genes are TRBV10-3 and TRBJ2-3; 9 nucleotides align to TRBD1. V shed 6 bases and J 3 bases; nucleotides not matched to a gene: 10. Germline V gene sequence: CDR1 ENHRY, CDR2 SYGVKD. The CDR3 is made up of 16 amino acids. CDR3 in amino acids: CAIRGTGKGWTDTQYF. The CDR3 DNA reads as TGTGCCATCAGGGGGACAGGGAAGGGCTGGACAGATACGCAGTATTTT.

Here the CDR3 DNA reads TGTGCCAGCAGTACCATCAGGACAGGGGTAAACTATGGCTACACCTTC. Protein: CASSTIRTGVNYGYTF. V usage is TRBV2 and J usage is TRBJ1-2; 9 bases map to TRBD1. CDR3 length: 16 residues. Trimming removed 5 bases from V and 2 bases from J; junction bases left unmatched: 9. CDR1 and CDR2 (germline): SNHLY, FYNNEI.

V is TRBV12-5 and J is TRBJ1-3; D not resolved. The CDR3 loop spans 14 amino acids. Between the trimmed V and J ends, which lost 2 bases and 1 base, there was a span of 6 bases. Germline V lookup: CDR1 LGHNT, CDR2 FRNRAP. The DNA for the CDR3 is TGTGCTAGTGGTTTGAAGGAGTCTGGAAACACCATATATTTT. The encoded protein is CASGLKESGNTIYF.

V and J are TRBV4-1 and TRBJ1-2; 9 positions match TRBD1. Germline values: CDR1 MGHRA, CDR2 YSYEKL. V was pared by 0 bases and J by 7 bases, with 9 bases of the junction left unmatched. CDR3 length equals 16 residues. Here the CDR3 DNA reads TGCGCCAGCAGCCAAGATCCACAGGGGGCAGGGGGTGGCTACACCTTC. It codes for CASSQDPQGAGGGYTF.

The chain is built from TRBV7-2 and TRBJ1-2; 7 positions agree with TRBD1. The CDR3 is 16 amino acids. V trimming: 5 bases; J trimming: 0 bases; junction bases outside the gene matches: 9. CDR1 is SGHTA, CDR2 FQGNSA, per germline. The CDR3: CASSGGGREPNYGYTF. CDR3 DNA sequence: TGTGCCAGCAGCGGAGGGGGCAGGGAACCTAACTATGGCTACACCTTC.

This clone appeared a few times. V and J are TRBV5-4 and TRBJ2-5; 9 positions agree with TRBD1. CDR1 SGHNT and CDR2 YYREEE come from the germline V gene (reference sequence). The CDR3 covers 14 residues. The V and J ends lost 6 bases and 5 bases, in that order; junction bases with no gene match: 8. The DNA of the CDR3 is TGTGCCAGCAAAACCGGGACAGGGCACGAGACCCAGTACTTC. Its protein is CASKTGTGHETQYF.

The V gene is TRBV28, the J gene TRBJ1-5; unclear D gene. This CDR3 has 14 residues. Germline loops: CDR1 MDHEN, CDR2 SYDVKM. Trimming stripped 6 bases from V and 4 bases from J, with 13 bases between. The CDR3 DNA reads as TGTGCCAGCAGACCGGTGGGAGAAAATCAGCCCCAGCATTTT. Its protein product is CASRPVGENQPQHF.

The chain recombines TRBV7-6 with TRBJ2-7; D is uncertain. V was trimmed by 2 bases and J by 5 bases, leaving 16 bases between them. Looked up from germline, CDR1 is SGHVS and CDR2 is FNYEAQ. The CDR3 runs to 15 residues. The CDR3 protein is CASSLLQINAHEQYF. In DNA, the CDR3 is TGTGCCAGCAGCTTACTTCAGATCAATGCCCACGAGCAGTACTTC.

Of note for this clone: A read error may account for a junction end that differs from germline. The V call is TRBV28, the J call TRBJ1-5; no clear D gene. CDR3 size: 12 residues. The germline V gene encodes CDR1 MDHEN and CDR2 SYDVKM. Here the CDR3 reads CASSLRTQPQHF. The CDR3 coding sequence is TGTGCCAGCAGTTTGAGGACTCAGCCCCAACATTTT.

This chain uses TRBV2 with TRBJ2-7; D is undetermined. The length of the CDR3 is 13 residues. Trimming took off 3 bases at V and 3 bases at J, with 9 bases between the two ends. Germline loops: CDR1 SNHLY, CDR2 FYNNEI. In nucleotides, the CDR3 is TGTGCCAGCAGTGACGGAGTTGGCTACGAGCAGTACTTC. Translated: CASSDGVGYEQYF. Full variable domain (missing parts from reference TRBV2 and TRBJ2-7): EPEVTQTPSHQVTQMGQEVILRCVPISNHLYFYWYRQILGQKVEFLVSFYNNEISEKSEIFDDQFSVERPDGSNFTLKIRSTKLEDSAMYFCASSDGVGYEQYFGPGTRLTVT.

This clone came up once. The CDR3 bases are TGTGCCAGCATGCGGGGGGACGGTGGACAGCCCCAGCATTTT. Its protein product is CASMRGDGGQPQHF. The chain combines TRBV2 with TRBJ1-5; TRBD1 might be the D (5 bases). The germline CDR1 and CDR2 sequences are SNHLY and FYNNEI. There are 14 residues in the CDR3. The V end was cut by 7 bases, the J end by 7 bases, with 17 bases between. Full variable domain (missing parts from reference TRBV2 and TRBJ1-5): EPEVTQTPSHQVTQMGQEVILRCVPISNHLYFYWYRQILGQKVEFLVSFYNNEISEKSEIFDDQFSVERPDGSNFTLKIRSTKLEDSAMYFCASMRGDGGQPQHFGDGTRLSIL.

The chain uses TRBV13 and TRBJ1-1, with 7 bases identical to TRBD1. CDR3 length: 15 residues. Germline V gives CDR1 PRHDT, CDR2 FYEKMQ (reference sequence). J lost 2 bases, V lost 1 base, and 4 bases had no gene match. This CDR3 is CASSLARQGNTEAFF. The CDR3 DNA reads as TGTGCCAGCAGCTTAGCCAGACAGGGAAACACTGAAGCTTTCTTT.

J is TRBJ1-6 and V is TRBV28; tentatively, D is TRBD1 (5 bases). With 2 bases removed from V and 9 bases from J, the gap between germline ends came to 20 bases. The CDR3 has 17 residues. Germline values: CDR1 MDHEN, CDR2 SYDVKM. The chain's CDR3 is CASSLAGRGVFFSPLHF. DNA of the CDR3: TGTGCCAGCAGTTTAGCAGGGAGGGGCGTTTTCTTTTCACCCCTCCACTTT.

CDR3 in DNA: TGTGCCAGCAGTAATACAGAAAACACCGGGGAGCTGTTTTTT. This sequence encodes CASSNTENTGELFF. The chain uses TRBV7-9 and TRBJ2-2; no clear D gene. CDR3 length equals 14 residues. Germline CDR1 SEHNR, CDR2 FQNEAQ (reference sequence). Trimming pared 6 bases from V and 2 bases from J, leaving 10 bases between.

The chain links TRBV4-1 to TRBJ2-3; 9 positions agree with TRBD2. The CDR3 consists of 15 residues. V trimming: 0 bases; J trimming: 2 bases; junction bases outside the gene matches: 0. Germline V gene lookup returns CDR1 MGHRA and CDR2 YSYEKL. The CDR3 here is CASSQEGLATDTQYF. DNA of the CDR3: TGCGCCAGCAGCCAAGAGGGACTAGCCACAGATACGCAGTATTTT.